The 16 T cell receptor beta chains reported below all come from one sample, sequenced in a study of blood T cell repertoires in COVID-19. Assay used: immunoSEQ multiplex PCR; TCRdb lists only in-frame clones, some missing. The sample consists of more than 150,000 clones, more than 65% of them appearing once. Input material: peripheral blood. All receptors derive from a woman aged 45-65 years with acute or convalescent COVID-19.

The J gene is TRBJ2-7, the V gene TRBV24-1; 7 nucleotides align to TRBD1. This CDR3 comprises 14 residues. Germline V gene lookup returns CDR1 KGHDR and CDR2 SFDVKD. V was clipped by 4 bases and J by 6 bases; unmatched bases: 8. CDR3 nucleotide sequence: TGTGCCACCAGTGACCCGGACAGGCTAGGCGAGCAGTACTTC. This codes for CATSDPDRLGEQYF.

The chain combines TRBV7-2 with TRBJ1-5; 7 bases are shared with TRBD1. Germline V gene lookup returns CDR1 SGHTA and CDR2 FQGNSA. V was clipped by 4 bases and J by 3 bases; unmatched bases: 9. The CDR3 sequence is 16 residues long. In nucleotides, the CDR3 is TGTGCCAGCAGCTATAGAGGGGGCAGCCCCAATCAGCCCCAGCATTTT. Its translation is CASSYRGGSPNQPQHF.

The chain is built from TRBV27 and TRBJ1-2; 12 positions match TRBD1. CDR1 is MNHEY and CDR2 is SMNVEV in the germline V gene (reference sequence). Trimming at V came to 1 base and at J to 6 bases, leaving 3 bases not matched to a gene. This CDR3 is built from 15 residues. The CDR3 nucleotides are TGTGCCAGCAGTTTATTGGGACAGGGGGCGAATGGCTACACCTTC. Translated, it gives CASSLLGQGANGYTF.

The rearrangement links TRBV19 to TRBJ2-6; D perhaps matches TRBD1 (5 bases). The CDR3 contains 19 residues. V was pared by 3 bases and J by 0 bases, with 18 bases between. Germline V gives CDR1 LNHDA, CDR2 SQIVND (reference sequence). CDR3 in amino acids: CASSMRRGTAASGANVLTF. As DNA, the CDR3 is TGTGCCAGTAGTATGAGAAGGGGAACGGCAGCCTCTGGGGCCAACGTCCTGACTTTC.

This clone was counted between two and nine times. The chain joins TRBV6-6 to TRBJ1-6; perhaps TRBD1 as D (6 bases). CDR3 length: 17 residues. Germline V CDR1 and CDR2: MNHNY, SVGAGI (reference sequence). Trimming shortened V by 5 bases and J by 6 bases, and 20 bases separated the two germline ends. The CDR3 nucleotides are TGTGCCAGCAGTCGCTCCACGGACAGCCTTTTTAATTCACCCCTCCACTTT. It is translated as CASSRSTDSLFNSPLHF.

CDR3 nucleotide sequence: TGCGCCAGCAGAGGGGGCACTGAAGCTTTCTTT. Translated: CASRGGTEAFF. This chain connects TRBV5-1 to TRBJ1-1; D is perhaps TRBD1 (6 bases). Germline CDR1 is SGHRS and CDR2 is YFSETQ. V lost 5 bases, J lost 4 bases, and 6 bases lay in between. The CDR3 has 11 residues.

The rearrangement uses TRBV7-8 and TRBJ2-7; 7 bases align to TRBD1. With 5 bases clipped from V and 6 bases from J, the junction kept 16 bases outside the gene matches. The CDR3 loop spans 16 amino acids. Germline-derived CDR1 and CDR2 are SGHVS and FQNEAQ. CDR3 amino acids: CASSPGGSAIFTEQYF. The CDR3 bases are TGTGCCAGCAGCCCAGGGGGATCGGCTATCTTTACCGAGCAGTACTTC.

The rearrangement joins TRBV27 to TRBJ2-1; 9 nucleotides agree with TRBD1. V shed 6 bases and J 6 bases; nucleotides not matched to a gene: 9. CDR3 length equals 15 residues. Germline V lookup: CDR1 MNHEY, CDR2 SMNVEV (reference sequence). CDR3 DNA: TGTGCCAGCAGACCCACCTACAGGGGGCTCAATGAGCAGTTCTTC. It specifies CASRPTYRGLNEQFF.

V is TRBV6-5 and J is TRBJ1-1; a possible D gene is TRBD1 (5 bases). The CDR3 extends over 13 amino acids. Germline V lookup: CDR1 MNHEY, CDR2 SVGAGI. V was clipped by 0 bases and J by 10 bases, with 12 bases between them. This chain's CDR3 is CASSYSGGRGAFF. In DNA, the CDR3 is TGTGCCAGCAGTTACTCGGGTGGGAGGGGAGCTTTCTTT.

The V call is TRBV4-3, the J call TRBJ1-6, with unresolved D. The V gene's germline CDR1 is LGHNA and CDR2 YSLEER. The CDR3 consists of 17 residues. Trimming pared 0 bases from V and 6 bases from J, leaving 15 bases between. CDR3 nucleotides: TGCGCCAGCAGCCAAGATCTGGCACCGATTGGTAATTCACCCCTCCACTTT. It encodes CASSQDLAPIGNSPLHF.

The V and J genes are TRBV27 and TRBJ1-6, with 7 bases matching TRBD1. V lost 2 bases and J lost 9; bases outside the gene matches: 10. From germline, CDR1 is MNHEY and CDR2 SMNVEV (reference sequence). The CDR3 is 16 amino acids. CDR3 amino acids: CASSLRKVAGGSPLHF. Here the CDR3 DNA reads TGTGCCAGCAGTTTAAGGAAGGTAGCAGGGGGTTCACCCCTCCACTTT.

The chain has TRBV4-2 and TRBJ2-5, with a possible D match to TRBD2 (6 bases). Germline lookup yields CDR1 LGHNA and CDR2 YNFKEQ. This CDR3 is 13 amino acids long. Trimming shortened V by 4 bases and J by 2 bases, and 8 bases separated the two germline ends. The CDR3 DNA follows: TGTGCCAGCAGCCCGGACTATCAAGAGACCCAGTACTTC. Its protein product is CASSPDYQETQYF.

Notes on this clone: This specimen includes other DNA sequences encoding the same CDR3. The rearrangement joins TRBV18 to TRBJ1-2; possibly TRBD1 for D (6 bases). The CDR3 spans 13 residues. V was clipped by 2 bases and J by 3 bases, with 7 bases between them. The germline V gene encodes CDR1 KGHSH and CDR2 LQKENI. The CDR3 loop reads CASSPSGDYGYTF. The DNA of the CDR3 is TGTGCCAGCTCACCATCAGGGGACTATGGCTACACCTTC.

The chain employs TRBV19 and TRBJ2-7; TRBD1 matches at 8 bases. The trim removed 5 bases at V and 6 bases at J, leaving 15 bases unmatched. The CDR3 is 16 residues long. Germline CDR1 is LNHDA and CDR2 is SQIVND (reference sequence). The CDR3 loop reads CASSWDRSPVGVEQYF. In nucleotides, the CDR3 is TGTGCCAGTAGTTGGGACAGGTCCCCGGTGGGTGTCGAGCAGTACTTC.

V is TRBV7-9 and J is TRBJ2-3; D is undetermined. The germline V and J ends were trimmed by 1 base and 4 bases, with 6 bases remaining between them. The germline CDR1 and CDR2 sequences are SEHNR and FQNEAQ (reference sequence). This CDR3 has 13 residues. The CDR3 DNA reads as TGTGCCAGCAGCTTAGATCGGTCAGATACGCAGTATTTT. Encoded protein: CASSLDRSDTQYF.

The chain uses TRBV4-3 and TRBJ1-5; D is undetermined. V shed 0 bases and J shed 4 bases, with 7 bases lying between them. This CDR3 is 14 amino acids long. CDR1 and CDR2 (germline): LGHNA, YSLEER. CDR3 sequence reads: CASSQEPGNQPQHF. DNA of the CDR3: TGCGCCAGCAGCCAAGAACCAGGAAATCAGCCCCAGCATTTT.